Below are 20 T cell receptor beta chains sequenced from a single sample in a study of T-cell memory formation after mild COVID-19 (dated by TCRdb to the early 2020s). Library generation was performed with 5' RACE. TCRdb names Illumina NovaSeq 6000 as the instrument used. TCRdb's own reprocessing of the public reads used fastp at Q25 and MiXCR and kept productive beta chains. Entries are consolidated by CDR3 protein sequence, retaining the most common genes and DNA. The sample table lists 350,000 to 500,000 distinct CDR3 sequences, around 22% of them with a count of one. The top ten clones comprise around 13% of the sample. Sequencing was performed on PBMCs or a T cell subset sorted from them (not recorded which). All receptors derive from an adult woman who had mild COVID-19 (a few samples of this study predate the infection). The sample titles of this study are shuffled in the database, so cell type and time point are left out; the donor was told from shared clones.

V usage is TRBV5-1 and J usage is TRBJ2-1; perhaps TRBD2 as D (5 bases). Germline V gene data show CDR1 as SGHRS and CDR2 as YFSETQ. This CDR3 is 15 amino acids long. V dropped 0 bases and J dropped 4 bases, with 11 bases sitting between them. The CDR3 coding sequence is TGCGCCAGCAGCTTGGAGGGAGTCGGGTACAATGAGCAGTTCTTC. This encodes CASSLEGVGYNEQFF.

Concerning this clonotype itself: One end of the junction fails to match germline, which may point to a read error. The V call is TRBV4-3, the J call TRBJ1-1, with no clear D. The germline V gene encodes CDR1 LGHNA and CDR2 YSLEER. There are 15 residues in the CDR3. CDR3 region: CASSQETVVKTEAFF. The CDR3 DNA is TGCGCCAGCAGCCAAGAAACGGTTGTGAAAACTGAAGCTTTCTTT.

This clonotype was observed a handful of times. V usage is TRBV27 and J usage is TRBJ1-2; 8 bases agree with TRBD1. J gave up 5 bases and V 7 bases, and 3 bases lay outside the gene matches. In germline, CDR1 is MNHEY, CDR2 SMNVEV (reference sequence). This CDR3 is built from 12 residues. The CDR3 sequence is CASMDRVYGYTF. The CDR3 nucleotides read TGTGCCAGCATGGACAGGGTTTATGGCTACACCTTC.

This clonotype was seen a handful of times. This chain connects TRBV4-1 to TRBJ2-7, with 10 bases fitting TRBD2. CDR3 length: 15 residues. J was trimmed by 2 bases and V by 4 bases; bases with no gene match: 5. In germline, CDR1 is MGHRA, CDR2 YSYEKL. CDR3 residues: CASSLSAGGTYEQYF. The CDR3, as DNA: TGCGCCAGCAGCCTGTCAGCGGGGGGGACCTACGAGCAGTACTTC.

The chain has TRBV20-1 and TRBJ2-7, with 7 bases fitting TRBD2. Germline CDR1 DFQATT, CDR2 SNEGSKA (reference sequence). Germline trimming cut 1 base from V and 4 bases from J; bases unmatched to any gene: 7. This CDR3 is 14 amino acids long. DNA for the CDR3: TGCAGTGCTAGAGTGGGGGAGGGCTGGTACGAGCAGTACTTC. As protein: CSARVGEGWYEQYF.

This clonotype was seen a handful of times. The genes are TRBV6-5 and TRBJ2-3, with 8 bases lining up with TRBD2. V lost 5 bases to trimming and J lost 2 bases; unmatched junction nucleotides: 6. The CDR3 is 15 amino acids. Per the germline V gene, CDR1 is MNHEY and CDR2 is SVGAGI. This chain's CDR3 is CASSQGLDYTDTQYF. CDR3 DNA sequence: TGTGCCAGCAGTCAGGGACTAGATTACACAGATACGCAGTATTTT.

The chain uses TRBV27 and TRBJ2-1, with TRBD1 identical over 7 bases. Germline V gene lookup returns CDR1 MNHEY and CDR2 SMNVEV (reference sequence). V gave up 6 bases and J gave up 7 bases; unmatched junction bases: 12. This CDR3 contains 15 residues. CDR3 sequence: CASRLTGFGLNEQFF. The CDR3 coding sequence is TGTGCCAGCAGACTGACAGGGTTTGGGTTGAATGAGCAGTTCTTC.

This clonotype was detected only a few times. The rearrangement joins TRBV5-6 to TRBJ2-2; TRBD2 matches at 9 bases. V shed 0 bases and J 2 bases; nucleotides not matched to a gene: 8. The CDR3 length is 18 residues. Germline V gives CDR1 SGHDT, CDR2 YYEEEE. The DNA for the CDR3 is TGTGCCAGCAGCTTGGCCGGGGTAGCGGGGGACAACACCGGGGAGCTGTTTTTT. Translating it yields CASSLAGVAGDNTGELFF.

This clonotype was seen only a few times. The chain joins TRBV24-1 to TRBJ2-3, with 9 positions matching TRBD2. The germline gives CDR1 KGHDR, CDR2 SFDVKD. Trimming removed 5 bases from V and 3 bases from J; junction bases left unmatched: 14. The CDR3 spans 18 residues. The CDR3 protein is CATSVAGGSPVGTDTQYF. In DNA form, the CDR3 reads TGTGCCACCAGTGTCGCGGGAGGGTCCCCGGTCGGGACAGATACGCAGTATTTT.

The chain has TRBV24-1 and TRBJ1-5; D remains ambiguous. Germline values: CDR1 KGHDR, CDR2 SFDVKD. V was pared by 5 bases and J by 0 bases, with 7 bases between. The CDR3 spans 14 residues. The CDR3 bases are TGTGCCACCAGTGGCGGATATAGCAATCAGCCCCAGCATTTT. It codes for CATSGGYSNQPQHF.

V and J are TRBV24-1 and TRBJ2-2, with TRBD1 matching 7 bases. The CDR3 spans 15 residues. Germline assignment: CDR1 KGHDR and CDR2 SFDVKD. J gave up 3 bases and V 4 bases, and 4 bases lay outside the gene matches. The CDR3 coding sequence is TGTGCCACCAGTGAACGCGGACAGGACACCGGGGAGCTGTTTTTT. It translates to CATSERGQDTGELFF.

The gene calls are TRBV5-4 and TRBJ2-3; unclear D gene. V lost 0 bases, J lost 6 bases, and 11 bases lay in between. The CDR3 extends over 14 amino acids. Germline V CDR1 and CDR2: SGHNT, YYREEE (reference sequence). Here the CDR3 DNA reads TGTGCCAGCAGCTTGGACAGTCTCATGGATACGCAGTATTTT. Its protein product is CASSLDSLMDTQYF.

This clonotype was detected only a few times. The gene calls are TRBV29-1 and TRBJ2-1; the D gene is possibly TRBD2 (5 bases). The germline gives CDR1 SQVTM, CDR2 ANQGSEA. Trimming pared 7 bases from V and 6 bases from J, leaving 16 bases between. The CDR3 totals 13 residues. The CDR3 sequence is CSADYTEGNEQFF. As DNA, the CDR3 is TGCAGCGCCGACTACACCGAGGGCAATGAGCAGTTCTTC.

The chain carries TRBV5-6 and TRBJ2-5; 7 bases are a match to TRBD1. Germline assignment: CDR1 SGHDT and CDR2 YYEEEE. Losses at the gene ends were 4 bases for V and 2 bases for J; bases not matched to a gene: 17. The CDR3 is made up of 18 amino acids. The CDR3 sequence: CASSHYPPITGQQETQYF. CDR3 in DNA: TGTGCCAGCAGCCACTATCCTCCAATTACGGGACAGCAAGAGACCCAGTACTTC.

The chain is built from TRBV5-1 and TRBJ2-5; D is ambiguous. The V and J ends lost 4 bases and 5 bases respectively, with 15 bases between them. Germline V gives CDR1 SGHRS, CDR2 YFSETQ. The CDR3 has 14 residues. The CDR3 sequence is CASSATLSGETQYF. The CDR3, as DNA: TGCGCCAGCAGCGCCACTTTGTCTGGGGAGACCCAGTACTTC.

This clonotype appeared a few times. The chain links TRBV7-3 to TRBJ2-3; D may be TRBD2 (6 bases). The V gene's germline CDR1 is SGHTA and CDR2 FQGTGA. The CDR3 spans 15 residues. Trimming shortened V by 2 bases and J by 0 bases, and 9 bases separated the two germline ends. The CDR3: CASSLLGTSTDTQYF. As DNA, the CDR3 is TGTGCCAGCAGCTTATTAGGGACTAGCACAGATACGCAGTATTTT.

The CDR3 region has the DNA TGTGCCAGCAGCTTGGGGCCCGTTCAACTGGTAGGGAACACTGAAGCTTTCTTT. As protein: CASSLGPVQLVGNTEAFF. The rearrangement joins TRBV5-6 to TRBJ1-1; D is uncertain. The CDR3 loop spans 18 amino acids. With 0 bases removed from V and 1 base from J, the gap between germline ends came to 19 bases. The V gene's germline CDR1 is SGHDT and CDR2 YYEEEE.

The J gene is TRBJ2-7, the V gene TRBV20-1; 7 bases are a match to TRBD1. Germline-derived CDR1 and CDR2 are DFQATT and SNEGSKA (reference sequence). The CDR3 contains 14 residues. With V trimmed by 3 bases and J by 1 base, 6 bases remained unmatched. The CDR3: CSASRGQLSYEQYF. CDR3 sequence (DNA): TGCAGTGCTAGCCGGGGACAGTTATCCTACGAGCAGTACTTC.

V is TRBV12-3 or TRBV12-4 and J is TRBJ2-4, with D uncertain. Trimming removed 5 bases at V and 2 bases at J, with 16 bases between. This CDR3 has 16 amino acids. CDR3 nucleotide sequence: TGTGCCAGCAGTCCCCCGCTACGGTTGACCAAAAACATTCAGTACTTC. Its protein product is CASSPPLRLTKNIQYF.

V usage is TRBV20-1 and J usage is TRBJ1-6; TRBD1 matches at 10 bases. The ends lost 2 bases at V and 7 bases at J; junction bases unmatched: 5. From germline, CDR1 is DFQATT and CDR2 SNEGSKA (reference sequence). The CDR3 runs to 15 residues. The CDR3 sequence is CSARPGQGVNSPLHF. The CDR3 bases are TGCAGTGCTAGACCCGGACAGGGGGTGAATTCACCCCTCCACTTT.